This T cell receptor beta chain was captured by sequencing in a study of blood T cells in healthy people across ages. Study details: There was about one barcoded beta molecule captured by template switching per two T cells. Overall study results and limits: TCR beta diversity tracked closely with naive T cell percentage.

With a J-beta primer mix and a sample-barcoded 5' primer, a second PCR ran about 7 to 11 cycles. TCRdb analysed the 5' RACE reads with MiXCR anew, one entry per CDR3 protein. The data show more than 800,000 distinct CDR3 sequences, about 30% seen once. Per-sample yields of isolated PBMCs were at least 7 million. Total RNA extraction produced at least 5 micrograms (per sample) for the study. This CDR3 has 16 amino acids. V was clipped by 0 bases and J by 4 bases; unmatched bases: 3. Germline CDR1 is SGDLS and CDR2 is YYNGEE. A remark on this clonotype: Antigen specificity is unknown.

Specimen: blood. V usage is TRBV9 and J usage is TRBJ2-3; 12 bases fit TRBD2. This receptor was taken from a woman older than 75 in good health. The CDR3 reads CASSVELAGGADTQYF. In DNA, the CDR3 is TGTGCCAGCAGCGTAGAACTAGCGGGGGGAGCAGATACGCAGTATTTT. Supplemented by reference TRBV9 and TRBJ2-3, the full variable domain reads DSGVTQTPKHLITATGQRVTLRCSPRSGDLSVYWYQQSLDQGLQFLIQYYNGEERAKGNILERFSAQQFPDLHSELNLSSLELGDSALYFCASSVELAGGADTQYFGPGTRLTVL.